Reported below is one T cell receptor (beta chain). The antigen is unknown. Time point of the sample: 2014-2015 season, pre-vaccination. Subjects lived in the community and lacked influenza vaccine within the prior 6 months. Donors with HIV/AIDS, active malignancy, immunomodulators or active illness were excluded. This record belongs to a study of follicular helper T cells after annual influenza vaccination. Study-wide points: Successive annual vaccinations recalled a recurrent oligoclonal ICOS+CD38+ cTfh response with influenza-specific clonotypes. ICOS+CD38+ cTfh clonality tracked population frequency, and its change tracked circulating plasmablast change.

Per the germline V gene, CDR1 is SQVTM and CDR2 is ANQGSEA. This CDR3 has 14 residues. The trim removed 7 bases at V and 3 bases at J, leaving 11 bases unmatched. This table comes from immunoSEQ multiplex PCR, and its TCRdb copy is limited to in-frame clones, with some not included. The data hold approximately 30,000 clones, with more than 80% observed a single time. The chain links TRBV29-1 to TRBJ2-5, with 7 bases aligning to TRBD2. This sample comprised CXCR5+ CD38- circulating T follicular helper cells from blood, obtained on the day of influenza vaccination. Subset defined: circulating Tfh, non-naive CD4+CXCR5+PD-1+ (ICOS+CD38+ or ICOS-CD38-). This receptor was obtained from an adult who received the influenza vaccine. CDR3 protein: CSADPTSDEETQYF. In DNA form, the CDR3 reads TGCAGCGCTGACCCTACTAGCGACGAAGAGACCCAGTACTTC.